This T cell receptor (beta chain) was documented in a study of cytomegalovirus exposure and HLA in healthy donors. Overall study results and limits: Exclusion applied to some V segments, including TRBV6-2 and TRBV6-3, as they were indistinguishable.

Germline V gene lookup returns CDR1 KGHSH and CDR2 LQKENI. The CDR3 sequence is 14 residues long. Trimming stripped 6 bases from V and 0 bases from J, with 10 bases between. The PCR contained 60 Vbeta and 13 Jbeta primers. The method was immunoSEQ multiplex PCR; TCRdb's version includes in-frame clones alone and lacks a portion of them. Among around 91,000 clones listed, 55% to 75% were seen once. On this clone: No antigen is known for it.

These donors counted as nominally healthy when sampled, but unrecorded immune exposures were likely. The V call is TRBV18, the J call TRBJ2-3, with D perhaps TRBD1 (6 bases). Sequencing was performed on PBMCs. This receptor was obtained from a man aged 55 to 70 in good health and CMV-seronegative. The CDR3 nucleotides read TGTGCCAGCTCGGGGGCATCTAGCACAGATACGCAGTATTTT. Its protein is CASSGASSTDTQYF.